This T cell receptor (beta chain) was retrieved from a study of cytomegalovirus exposure and HLA in healthy donors. Study-level information: An early data release held 79 million or so unique TCRs from HLA-typed donors. Study results and caveats: Roughly uniform depth of sequencing across donors was assumed in presence/absence analyses. As a later analysis revealed, most CMV-associated TCR beta chains appeared HLA-restricted.

The PCR had 60 Vbeta and 13 Jbeta primers. TCRdb's table, derived via immunoSEQ multiplex PCR, lists solely in-frame clones and lacks some. The sample lists about 160,000 clones, roughly 75% occurring once. As for this clone: Its specificity is unknown.

From germline, CDR1 is LNHNV and CDR2 YYDKDF (reference sequence). The CDR3 runs 14 residues. Germline trimming cut 7 bases from V and 2 bases from J; bases unmatched to any gene: 6. This clonotype was sampled from a female donor in good health and CMV-seronegative. Sequences were obtained from PBMCs. The V call is TRBV15, the J call TRBJ1-2, with TRBD1 identical over 8 bases. The CDR3 loop reads CATNRDRSNYGYTF. CDR3 in DNA: TGTGCCACCAACCGGGACAGGTCGAACTATGGCTACACCTTC.